This is a list of T cell receptor beta chains from one sample in a study of low-dose radiotherapy and immunotherapy resistance in tumors. Via MiXCR, TCRdb re-called the reads, giving one row per CDR3 protein. The sample lists some 52,000 distinct CDR3 sequences; around 35% were seen once. The sample was PBMCs, taken after low-dose radiotherapy plus immunotherapy. The receptor set was obtained from a male donor with rectosigmoid adenocarcinoma. Each CDR3 is given with its conserved first and last residue. D genes are given only for firm matches. Only part of the rows carry a size: once, few, many, or a class if the clone is expanded.

cdr3_nt cdr3_aa clone_size d_call j_call v_call
TGCAGTGCTATAGGTTTAGTTCGGGGGAGGGCAGAGACCCAGTACTTC CSAIGLVRGRAETQYF many TRBD2 TRBJ2-5 TRBV20-1
TGCAGCGTTAGAGCAAAGCAGGACTATGGCTACACCTTC CSVRAKQDYGYTF many - TRBJ1-2 TRBV29-1
TGTGCCAGCAGCTTAGTTCAGTTGGCTGGAGCTTTCTTT CASSLVQLAGAFF many - TRBJ1-1 TRBV7-2
TGTGCCTACAAAACATGGGACAGGAGCTCCTACGAGCAGTACTTC CAYKTWDRSSYEQYF - TRBD1 TRBJ2-7 TRBV30
TGTGCCAGCAGCCTTGGCCTGAACGCCAACTCCTACGAGCAGTACTTC CASSLGLNANSYEQYF many - TRBJ2-7 TRBV4-2
TGTGCCAGCAGCTTACAGGGGAATGAGCAGTTCTTC CASSLQGNEQFF many - TRBJ2-1 TRBV7-9
TGTGCCAGCAGGACAGGGGGCCAAAATGGCTACACCTTC CASRTGGQNGYTF - TRBD1 TRBJ1-2 TRBV28
TGTGCCAGCAGTTCCGCCCGCGGGTCTTCCTACAATGAGCAGTTCTTC CASSSARGSSYNEQFF many - TRBJ2-1 TRBV6-2/TRBV6-3
TGTGCCAGCAGCCCGCGGGCGAACACCGGGGAGCTGTTTTTT CASSPRANTGELFF - - TRBJ2-2 TRBV5-4
TGTGCCAGCAGTTATGCGGCGGGGGCCACAGATACGCAGTATTTT CASSYAAGATDTQYF many - TRBJ2-3 TRBV6-2/TRBV6-3
TGTGCCAGCAGTCTCAAGCCCAGATACGAGCAGTACTTC CASSLKPRYEQYF many - TRBJ2-7 TRBV6-2/TRBV6-3
TGCGCCAGCAGCCCGAGTACCGGCGTATACGAGCAGTACTTC CASSPSTGVYEQYF few - TRBJ2-7 TRBV5-1
TGTGCCAGCAGCTTCGGGACAGGCACCGGGGAGCTGTTTTTT CASSFGTGTGELFF - TRBD1 TRBJ2-2 TRBV5-6
TGTGCCAGCAGCCAAGACAGGGGGCTTTTCTATGGCTACACCTTC CASSQDRGLFYGYTF many TRBD1 TRBJ1-2 TRBV7-2
TGTGCCAGCAGTGAGCAGGAAAACACTGAAGCTTTCTTT CASSEQENTEAFF many - TRBJ1-1 TRBV2
TGTGCCAGCAGCGAAGGACAGGGGCGGGTGTGGACCGGGGAGCTGTTTTTT CASSEGQGRVWTGELFF - TRBD1 TRBJ2-2 TRBV6-2/TRBV6-3
TGCGCCAGCAGCTTGGGGCAGGGGGCGAAAGACGAGCAGTACTTC CASSLGQGAKDEQYF many TRBD1 TRBJ2-7 TRBV5-1
TGTGCCAGCAGTTTCCCGACTAGCGGCCTGTACTCTGGGGCCAACGTCCTGACTTTC CASSFPTSGLYSGANVLTF many TRBD2 TRBJ2-6 TRBV28
TGCGCCAGCAGCTTGATAGGCGGGAGAACCTCCAACGAGCAGTACTTC CASSLIGGRTSNEQYF - TRBD2 TRBJ2-7 TRBV5-1
TGTGCCTGGAGTGGGGTGTCAGCCCGGAAAGAAGGTAGCACAGATACGCAGTATTTT CAWSGVSARKEGSTDTQYF - - TRBJ2-3 TRBV30
TGCGCCAGCAGCCCAGGGGGACTAGACACAGATACGCAGTATTTT CASSPGGLDTDTQYF many - TRBJ2-3 TRBV5-1
TGTGCCAGCAGCAAAAGCCGCGGGGCCCTGCTAGCCAAAAACATTCAGTACTTC CASSKSRGALLAKNIQYF many - TRBJ2-4 TRBV21-1
TGTGCCAGCAGTTCTGCCGGGACAGGGGACTACGAGCAGTACTTC CASSSAGTGDYEQYF many TRBD1 TRBJ2-7 TRBV6-2/TRBV6-3
TGCAGCGCAGCCGCCGGGACAGGGTATCCCTACGAGCAGTACTTC CSAAAGTGYPYEQYF - TRBD1 TRBJ2-7 TRBV29-1
TGTGCCAGCAGCTTCAACTGGGCCGTAACCGCCGGGGAGCTGTTTTTT CASSFNWAVTAGELFF many - TRBJ2-2 TRBV11-2
TGTGCCAGCAGCCCCGTTGGGGGGGCGGGGGATACGCAGTATTTT CASSPVGGAGDTQYF - - TRBJ2-3 TRBV7-8
TGTGCCAGCAGTCCTGCCCTGATAGGCTTGTACGAGCAGTACTTC CASSPALIGLYEQYF - - TRBJ2-7 TRBV6-2/TRBV6-3
TGCAGCGTTGATCAAGCGGGTCTGGAGACCCAGTACTTC CSVDQAGLETQYF many - TRBJ2-5 TRBV29-1
TGCGCCAGCAGCTTGGGAGGGATTACAGATACGCAGTATTTT CASSLGGITDTQYF - - TRBJ2-3 TRBV5-1
TGTGCCAGCAGTCCCTCCCGTGACTCCTACAATGAGCAGTTCTTC CASSPSRDSYNEQFF medium-sized - TRBJ2-1 TRBV28
TGTGCCAGCAGCCGCACAAGCGGCGGGGGAACAGATACGCAGTATTTT CASSRTSGGGTDTQYF - TRBD2 TRBJ2-3 TRBV6-2/TRBV6-3
TGTGCCAGCACCGACAGAATATCCAGCGGGAGCTACAATGAGCAGTTCTTC CASTDRISSGSYNEQFF many TRBD2 TRBJ2-1 TRBV2